The source of this T cell receptor beta chain is a study of neurological immune-mediated disorders. Study-wide results and caveats: HTLV-1-associated myelopathy displayed the greatest TCR clonal expansion, and multiple sclerosis exhibited the smallest, lower than that of healthy controls. No CDR3 amino acid sequences recurred among expanded clones across subjects, suggesting private repertoires in all groups.

Time point of the sample: longitudinal time-point 1 (baseline). The CDR3 sequence is 16 residues long. From germline, CDR1 is ENHRY and CDR2 SYGVKD. Trimming removed 5 bases at V and 1 base at J, with 17 bases between. Each TCR transcript was tagged with a 10-nucleotide random UMI during 5'RACE. Via MiXCR, TCRdb re-called the 5' RACE reads, giving one row per CDR3 protein. This table has about 49,000 distinct CDR3 sequences, more than 8.5% appearing once. This clonotype was seen at least ten times. Its antigen is currently unknown. The sample consisted of PBMCs. V gene TRBV10-3 combines with J gene TRBJ1-1; D remains unclear. The TCR comes from a woman between 40 and 50 years old in good health. Here the CDR3 reads CAISRSAVTRNTEAFF. The CDR3 DNA sequence: TGTGCCATCAGTAGATCCGCCGTGACGCGGAACACTGAAGCTTTCTTT.